These T cell receptor beta chains were read from a single sample in a study of T cell responses to AZD1222 COVID-19 vaccine. Profiling relied on immunoSEQ multiplex PCR, and the TCRdb table lists in-frame clones only, not all of them. The sample consists of tens of thousands of clones, approximately 89% of them appearing once. Sequencing was performed on peripheral blood, taken on day 0 of MenACWY control vaccination. These receptors were collected from an adult in good health. Both conserved end residues are part of each CDR3. Fields, in order: D gene, J gene, clone size, V gene, CDR3 protein, CDR3 DNA. The D gene is left open where the match is weak. Size tells how often a clone was seen (once, few, many) or the class of an expanded clone, and some rows leave it out.

D gene: TRBD1
J gene: TRBJ1-6
clone size: -
V gene: TRBV27
CDR3 protein: CASSSTPTGVNSPLHF
CDR3 DNA: TGTGCCAGCAGTTCGACCCCGACAGGGGTCAATTCACCCCTCCACTTT

D gene: -
J gene: TRBJ1-2
clone size: -
V gene: TRBV18
CDR3 protein: CASSPDRNYGYTF
CDR3 DNA: TGTGCCAGCTCCCCAGACAGAAACTATGGCTACACCTTC

D gene: TRBD2
J gene: TRBJ2-3
clone size: -
V gene: TRBV3-1/TRBV3-2
CDR3 protein: CASSLVGTSGRTDTQYF
CDR3 DNA: TGTGCCAGCAGCCTCGTCGGGACTAGCGGGAGGACAGATACGCAGTATTTT

D gene: TRBD1
J gene: TRBJ2-7
clone size: -
V gene: TRBV6-1
CDR3 protein: CASRPDRYEQYF
CDR3 DNA: TGTGCCAGCAGACCGGACAGGTACGAGCAGTACTTC

D gene: -
J gene: TRBJ2-1
clone size: -
V gene: TRBV6-5
CDR3 protein: CASSRFLEKDEQFF
CDR3 DNA: TGTGCCAGCAGCCGGTTTTTGGAGAAAGATGAGCAGTTCTTC

D gene: -
J gene: TRBJ2-7
clone size: -
V gene: TRBV6-5
CDR3 protein: CASSEGSLYEQYF
CDR3 DNA: TGTGCCAGCAGCGAGGGGAGTCTGTACGAGCAGTACTTC

D gene: TRBD2
J gene: TRBJ2-7
clone size: -
V gene: TRBV15
CDR3 protein: CATSGNLAGNSYEQYF
CDR3 DNA: TGTGCCACCAGCGGAAACCTAGCGGGGAACTCCTACGAGCAGTACTTC

D gene: -
J gene: TRBJ2-3
clone size: -
V gene: TRBV7-3
CDR3 protein: CASSQGSLGVDTQYF
CDR3 DNA: TGTGCCAGCAGCCAAGGGTCCCTAGGCGTGGATACGCAGTATTTT

D gene: -
J gene: TRBJ2-4
clone size: -
V gene: TRBV11-2
CDR3 protein: CASSRVGKNIQYF
CDR3 DNA: TGTGCCAGCAGCCGGGTTGGCAAAAACATTCAGTACTTC

D gene: TRBD2
J gene: TRBJ2-3
clone size: once
V gene: TRBV19
CDR3 protein: CASSISGVGDTQYF
CDR3 DNA: TGTGCCAGTAGTATTAGCGGGGTGGGAGATACGCAGTATTTT

D gene: -
J gene: TRBJ2-1
clone size: -
V gene: TRBV6-1
CDR3 protein: CASSDHYNEQFF
CDR3 DNA: TGTGCCAGCAGTGACCACTACAATGAGCAGTTCTTC

D gene: TRBD2
J gene: TRBJ2-3
clone size: -
V gene: TRBV15
CDR3 protein: CATSGGGAGPTDTQYF
CDR3 DNA: TGTGCCACCAGCGGGGGGGGAGCAGGGCCCACAGATACGCAGTATTTT

D gene: TRBD1
J gene: TRBJ1-1
clone size: once
V gene: TRBV19
CDR3 protein: CVKDRGDTEAFF
CDR3 DNA: TGTGTCAAGGACAGGGGGGACACTGAAGCTTTCTTT

D gene: TRBD2
J gene: TRBJ2-3
clone size: -
V gene: TRBV7-7
CDR3 protein: CASSPGLAGSDTQYF
CDR3 DNA: TGTGCTAGCAGCCCGGGACTAGCGGGATCAGATACGCAGTATTTT

D gene: -
J gene: TRBJ2-3
clone size: -
V gene: TRBV6-2/TRBV6-3
CDR3 protein: CASSDGWADTQYF
CDR3 DNA: TGTGCCAGCAGTGACGGATGGGCAGATACGCAGTATTTT

D gene: -
J gene: TRBJ2-7
clone size: -
V gene: TRBV27
CDR3 protein: CASSLWAQNSPIDEQYF
CDR3 DNA: TGTGCCAGCAGTTTATGGGCCCAGAACTCTCCAATCGACGAGCAGTACTTC

D gene: -
J gene: TRBJ1-6
clone size: -
V gene: TRBV5-6
CDR3 protein: CASSFRDYRGNSPLHF
CDR3 DNA: TGTGCCAGCAGCTTCCGGGACTACCGGGGTAATTCACCCCTCCACTTT

D gene: TRBD2
J gene: TRBJ2-3
clone size: -
V gene: TRBV19
CDR3 protein: CASSTSGGADTQYF
CDR3 DNA: TGTGCCAGTAGTACTAGCGGGGGGGCAGATACGCAGTATTTT

D gene: -
J gene: TRBJ2-5
clone size: once
V gene: TRBV19
CDR3 protein: CASSMVPQETQYF
CDR3 DNA: TGTGCCAGTAGTATGGTTCCTCAAGAGACCCAGTACTTC

D gene: -
J gene: TRBJ2-1
clone size: -
V gene: TRBV10-3
CDR3 protein: CAIRTQLHNEQFF
CDR3 DNA: TGTGCCATCAGGACCCAGCTCCACAATGAGCAGTTCTTC

D gene: -
J gene: TRBJ1-1
clone size: -
V gene: TRBV7-2
CDR3 protein: CASSGRGSTEAFF
CDR3 DNA: TGTGCCAGCTCGGGCAGGGGATCCACTGAAGCTTTCTTT

D gene: -
J gene: TRBJ1-6
clone size: -
V gene: TRBV6-5
CDR3 protein: CASSYVDSPLHF
CDR3 DNA: TGTGCCAGCAGTTACGTCGATTCACCCCTCCACTTT

D gene: TRBD1
J gene: TRBJ1-2
clone size: -
V gene: TRBV27
CDR3 protein: CASPAGQGARPDPYGYTF
CDR3 DNA: TGTGCCAGCCCCGCAGGACAGGGTGCGCGTCCTGACCCCTATGGCTACACCTTC

D gene: -
J gene: TRBJ2-3
clone size: -
V gene: TRBV27
CDR3 protein: CASSLFIGTDTQYF
CDR3 DNA: TGTGCCAGCAGTTTATTTATAGGCACAGATACGCAGTATTTT

D gene: -
J gene: TRBJ1-1
clone size: -
V gene: TRBV5-8
CDR3 protein: CASSFMETNTEAFF
CDR3 DNA: TGTGCCAGCAGCTTTATGGAGACGAACACTGAAGCTTTCTTT

D gene: -
J gene: TRBJ2-3
clone size: -
V gene: TRBV11-2
CDR3 protein: CASSFLPGGDTQYF
CDR3 DNA: TGTGCCAGCAGCTTTCTGCCAGGAGGCGATACGCAGTATTTT

D gene: -
J gene: TRBJ2-5
clone size: -
V gene: TRBV5-1
CDR3 protein: CASREVYQETQYF
CDR3 DNA: TGCGCCAGCAGGGAGGTGTACCAAGAGACCCAGTACTTC

D gene: TRBD2
J gene: TRBJ2-7
clone size: -
V gene: TRBV28
CDR3 protein: CASSYSGRAFYEQYF
CDR3 DNA: TGTGCCAGCAGTTATAGCGGGAGAGCTTTCTACGAGCAGTACTTC

D gene: TRBD2
J gene: TRBJ2-2
clone size: -
V gene: TRBV5-1
CDR3 protein: CASSTGTSGGNTGELFF
CDR3 DNA: TGCGCCAGCAGCACCGGGACTAGCGGGGGGAACACCGGGGAGCTGTTTTTT

D gene: -
J gene: TRBJ2-1
clone size: -
V gene: TRBV14
CDR3 protein: CASSTQGTYYTEHNEQFF
CDR3 DNA: TGTGCCAGCAGCACCCAGGGGACCTATTACACGGAACACAATGAGCAGTTCTTC

D gene: -
J gene: TRBJ1-1
clone size: -
V gene: TRBV7-8
CDR3 protein: CASSFTENTEAFF
CDR3 DNA: TGTGCCAGCAGCTTCACAGAGAACACTGAAGCTTTCTTT

D gene: -
J gene: TRBJ1-5
clone size: -
V gene: TRBV1
CDR3 protein: CTSSQDRGQGKNQPQHF
CDR3 DNA: TGCACCAGCAGCCAAGACAGAGGACAGGGCAAGAATCAGCCCCAGCATTTT

D gene: -
J gene: TRBJ2-7
clone size: -
V gene: TRBV10-1
CDR3 protein: CARPRPPGTRSYEQYF
CDR3 DNA: TGCGCCAGGCCCCGACCACCCGGGACTCGCTCCTACGAGCAGTACTTC

D gene: TRBD2
J gene: TRBJ2-2
clone size: -
V gene: TRBV29-1
CDR3 protein: CSVATGRDTGELFF
CDR3 DNA: TGCAGCGTTGCGACCGGGAGGGACACCGGGGAGCTGTTTTTT

D gene: TRBD1
J gene: TRBJ2-7
clone size: -
V gene: TRBV7-2
CDR3 protein: CASSLRTGTGTYEQYF
CDR3 DNA: TGTGCCAGCAGCTTGCGCACCGGGACAGGGACCTACGAGCAGTACTTC

D gene: -
J gene: TRBJ2-7
clone size: -
V gene: TRBV9
CDR3 protein: CANEDGGPLYEQYF
CDR3 DNA: TGTGCCAATGAGGACGGGGGGCCCCTATACGAGCAGTACTTC

D gene: -
J gene: TRBJ2-2
clone size: -
V gene: TRBV12-3/TRBV12-4
CDR3 protein: CASSLENTGELFF
CDR3 DNA: TGTGCCAGCAGCCTCGAGAACACCGGGGAGCTGTTTTTT

D gene: -
J gene: TRBJ2-7
clone size: -
V gene: TRBV11-2
CDR3 protein: CASSKTRGEQYF
CDR3 DNA: TGTGCCAGCAGCAAGACTCGGGGAGAGCAGTACTTC

D gene: -
J gene: TRBJ1-5
clone size: few
V gene: TRBV29-1
CDR3 protein: CSVVVGASDSSQHF
CDR3 DNA: TGCAGCGTTGTGGTAGGGGCTAGCGACTCATCTCAGCATTTT

D gene: -
J gene: TRBJ1-5
clone size: -
V gene: TRBV15
CDR3 protein: CATSTRGYSNQPQHF
CDR3 DNA: TGTGCCACCAGCACCAGGGGATATAGCAATCAGCCCCAGCATTTT

D gene: -
J gene: TRBJ1-2
clone size: -
V gene: TRBV4-3
CDR3 protein: CASSQEAGDPNYGYTF
CDR3 DNA: TGCGCCAGCAGCCAAGAGGCAGGGGACCCAAACTATGGCTACACCTTC

D gene: -
J gene: TRBJ2-3
clone size: -
V gene: TRBV10-3
CDR3 protein: CAISDGGPRTDTQYF
CDR3 DNA: TGTGCCATCAGTGACGGGGGTCCGCGCACAGATACGCAGTATTTT

D gene: -
J gene: TRBJ1-6
clone size: -
V gene: TRBV6-5
CDR3 protein: CASARGPPYNSPLHF
CDR3 DNA: TGTGCCAGCGCTAGAGGCCCCCCCTATAATTCACCCCTCCACTTT

D gene: -
J gene: TRBJ1-3
clone size: -
V gene: TRBV13
CDR3 protein: CASSASARATGNTIYF
CDR3 DNA: TGTGCCAGCAGCGCGTCTGCCAGGGCTACTGGAAACACCATATATTTT

D gene: -
J gene: TRBJ2-7
clone size: -
V gene: TRBV3-1/TRBV3-2
CDR3 protein: CASKRGGGADEQYF
CDR3 DNA: TGTGCCAGCAAGAGGGGCGGAGGGGCCGACGAGCAGTACTTC

D gene: TRBD1
J gene: TRBJ2-5
clone size: -
V gene: TRBV7-2
CDR3 protein: CASSTGQGAKTQYF
CDR3 DNA: TGTGCCAGCAGCACCGGACAGGGGGCGAAGACCCAGTACTTC

D gene: -
J gene: TRBJ2-7
clone size: -
V gene: TRBV7-2
CDR3 protein: CASSLSSYEQYF
CDR3 DNA: TGTGCCAGCAGCCTCAGCTCCTACGAGCAGTACTTC

D gene: TRBD2
J gene: TRBJ2-2
clone size: -
V gene: TRBV5-8
CDR3 protein: CASSRTGTSGFTGELFF
CDR3 DNA: TGTGCCAGCAGCCGCACCGGGACTAGCGGGTTCACCGGGGAGCTGTTTTTT

D gene: -
J gene: TRBJ2-2
clone size: -
V gene: TRBV7-9
CDR3 protein: CASSFQTDTGELFF
CDR3 DNA: TGTGCCAGCAGCTTCCAGACAGACACCGGGGAGCTGTTTTTT

D gene: -
J gene: TRBJ1-1
clone size: -
V gene: TRBV6-5
CDR3 protein: CASSYLQGNTEAFF
CDR3 DNA: TGTGCCAGCAGTTACTTGCAGGGGAACACTGAAGCTTTCTTT

D gene: -
J gene: TRBJ2-3
clone size: -
V gene: TRBV18
CDR3 protein: CASSPPTVEAQYF
CDR3 DNA: TGTGCCAGCTCACCACCGACTGTTGAAGCGCAGTATTTT

D gene: -
J gene: TRBJ2-1
clone size: -
V gene: TRBV3-1/TRBV3-2
CDR3 protein: CASSGGQQDNEQFF
CDR3 DNA: TGTGCCAGCAGCGGCGGACAGCAAGACAATGAGCAGTTCTTC

D gene: -
J gene: TRBJ2-3
clone size: -
V gene: TRBV7-8
CDR3 protein: CASSFGSFGDTQYF
CDR3 DNA: TGTGCCAGCAGCTTCGGGTCCTTTGGGGATACGCAGTATTTT

D gene: TRBD2
J gene: TRBJ2-7
clone size: -
V gene: TRBV28
CDR3 protein: CASSLGGAGTSEQYF
CDR3 DNA: TGTGCCAGCAGTTTGGGAGGGGCCGGTACGTCGGAGCAGTACTTC

D gene: -
J gene: TRBJ2-7
clone size: few
V gene: TRBV19
CDR3 protein: CASSPAGTSYEQYF
CDR3 DNA: TGTGCCAGTAGCCCAGCCGGGACGTCCTACGAGCAGTACTTC

D gene: -
J gene: TRBJ1-4
clone size: -
V gene: TRBV2
CDR3 protein: CASSDGVTNEKLFF
CDR3 DNA: TGTGCCAGCAGTGACGGGGTGACTAATGAAAAACTGTTTTTT